The 15 T cell receptor beta chains reported below all come from one sample, sequenced in a study of blood T cell repertoires in COVID-19. Clones were sequenced by immunoSEQ multiplex PCR, and TCRdb holds only the in-frame ones, with some missing. The data hold some 300,000 clones, with approximately 90% observed a single time. The sample taken for sequencing was peripheral blood. These receptors were taken from a woman between 45 and 60 years old with COVID-19, enrolled during active disease.

The V and J genes are TRBV9 and TRBJ2-7; the match to TRBD2 covers 8 bases. CDR1 and CDR2 (germline): SGDLS, YYNGEE. With V trimmed by 3 bases and J by 2 bases, 7 bases remained unmatched. The CDR3 is 15 residues long. The CDR3 sequence is CASSGRAGAPYEQYF. CDR3 coding DNA: TGTGCCAGCAGCGGACGAGCGGGAGCACCCTACGAGCAGTACTTC.

CDR3 sequence: CAISEQGGSYNEQFF. The CDR3 coding sequence is TGTGCCATCAGTGAACAGGGGGGGTCCTACAATGAGCAGTTCTTC. The V and J genes are TRBV10-3 and TRBJ2-1; tentative D call: TRBD1 (8 bases). V lost 3 bases, J lost 1 base, and 10 bases lay in between. CDR3 size: 15 residues. CDR1 and CDR2 from the germline V gene are ENHRY and SYGVKD.

V is TRBV6-4 and J is TRBJ2-7; D might be TRBD1 (6 bases). The CDR3 is 13 amino acids. Trimming pared 4 bases from V and 2 bases from J, leaving 9 bases between. From germline, CDR1 is MRHNA and CDR2 SNTAGT. The CDR3 loop is CASSGGPTYEQYF. The CDR3 nucleotides read TGTGCCAGCAGTGGGGGGCCGACCTACGAGCAGTACTTC.

A few counts support this clone. The chain couples TRBV28 to TRBJ2-2; 9 bases line up with TRBD2. The V segment lost 8 bases and the J segment 5 bases; nucleotides outside the gene matches: 12. This CDR3 comprises 16 residues. Per the germline V gene, CDR1 is MDHEN and CDR2 is SYDVKM. For the CDR3, the DNA is TGTGCCAGCGCACCGGGTAGCGGGAGAACGACCGGGGAGCTGTTTTTT. This codes for CASAPGSGRTTGELFF.

This chain connects TRBV6-6 to TRBJ2-3; D gene ambiguous. Germline V gives CDR1 MNHNY, CDR2 SVGAGI (reference sequence). Trimming left V 6 bases short and J 5 bases short, with 9 bases between. There are 12 residues in the CDR3. The CDR3 nucleotides read TGTGCCAGCAGCCTACGAGGAGATACGCAGTATTTT. It codes for CASSLRGDTQYF.

J is TRBJ2-3 and V is TRBV12-5; D is perhaps TRBD2 (5 bases). The germline CDR1 and CDR2 sequences are LGHNT and FRNRAP. The ends were cut back, 2 bases at V and 2 bases at J, with 14 bases in the middle. The CDR3 covers 16 residues. CDR3: CASGLRLADITDTQYF. The CDR3 DNA follows: TGTGCTAGTGGTTTGAGGCTAGCCGATATCACAGATACGCAGTATTTT.

The genes are TRBV5-4 and TRBJ1-1, with D perhaps TRBD1 (6 bases). With 4 bases removed from V and 5 bases from J, the gap between germline ends came to 15 bases. Germline loops: CDR1 SGHNT, CDR2 YYREEE (reference sequence). This CDR3 is built from 14 residues. CDR3 nucleotides: TGTGCCAGCAGCCTGTGGGGGGGCGAGACTGAAGCTTTCTTT. It specifies CASSLWGGETEAFF. Full variable domain (rest looked up from reference TRBV5-4 and TRBJ1-1): ETGVTQSPTHLIKTRGQQVTLRCSSQSGHNTVSWYQQALGQGPQFIFQYYREEENGRGNFPPRFSGLQFPNYSSELNVNALELDDSALYLCASSLWGGETEAFFGQGTRLTVV.

This clone showed up just a few times. The chain combines TRBV6-2 or TRBV6-3 with TRBJ2-1, with D hard to call. CDR1 and CDR2 (germline): MNHEY, SVGEGT. The CDR3 is 11 amino acids. The V gene lost 6 bases and the J gene lost 7 bases, with 7 bases spanning the gap. The CDR3 DNA sequence: TGTGCCAGCAGCAGCCTAAATGAGCAGTTCTTC. It yields the protein CASSSLNEQFF.

The chain has TRBV11-3 and TRBJ2-3; 9 positions agree with TRBD1. The ends lost 0 bases at V and 3 bases at J; junction bases unmatched: 7. The V gene's germline CDR1 is SGHNT and CDR2 YENEEA. The CDR3 has 17 residues. CDR3 DNA: TGTGCCAGCAGCTTAGATGGGCCCGGGACAGGGACAGATACGCAGTATTTT. As protein: CASSLDGPGTGTDTQYF.

The chain couples TRBV11-2 to TRBJ2-3; TRBD2 aligns across 7 bases. V lost 6 bases to trimming and J lost 0 bases; unmatched junction nucleotides: 6. There are 15 residues in the CDR3. In germline, CDR1 is SGHAT, CDR2 FQNNGV. The CDR3 DNA follows: TGTGCCAGCAGGCCGGGGGGAACTAGCACAGATACGCAGTATTTT. Translation gives CASRPGGTSTDTQYF.

The CDR3 is CASSPATSDYGYTF. In nucleotides, the CDR3 is TGTGCCAGCAGCCCCGCGACTTCGGACTATGGCTACACCTTC. V gene TRBV9 combines with J gene TRBJ1-2; no definite D call. The CDR3 loop spans 14 amino acids. V was shortened by 4 bases and J by 3 bases, with 13 bases between the two germline ends. Germline V gene data show CDR1 as SGDLS and CDR2 as YYNGEE.

The V gene is TRBV5-4, the J gene TRBJ1-4; tentatively, D is TRBD1 (5 bases). The length of the CDR3 is 14 residues. V lost 3 bases to trimming and J lost 10 bases, with 16 bases between them. The germline V gene encodes CDR1 SGHNT and CDR2 YYREEE (reference sequence). The CDR3 bases are TGTGCCAGCAGCTCTCCGGACACGCCAGGAAAACTGTTTTTT. Protein sequence: CASSSPDTPGKLFF.

The gene calls are TRBV18 and TRBJ2-7; 7 bases line up with TRBD1. This CDR3 spans 13 amino acids. V was pared by 5 bases and J by 1 base, with 2 bases of the junction left unmatched. Germline V lookup: CDR1 KGHSH, CDR2 LQKENI. CDR3 DNA: TGTGCCAGCTCATTGGGACAGTCCTACGAGCAGTACTTC. Its protein is CASSLGQSYEQYF.

The chain recombines TRBV10-1 with TRBJ2-2, with a weak D call TRBD2 (5 bases). The germline V and J ends were trimmed by 2 bases and 0 bases, with 10 bases remaining between them. The CDR3 spans 16 residues. Germline CDR1 WNHNN, CDR2 SYGVQD (reference sequence). The CDR3 DNA sequence: TGCGCCAGCAGTGAGCAGGCGGGTACGAACACCGGGGAGCTGTTTTTT. Translating it yields CASSEQAGTNTGELFF.

In nucleotides, the CDR3 is TGTGCCAGCTCACCACTGACAGGGCACTCCTACAATGAGCAGTTCTTC. Its protein is CASSPLTGHSYNEQFF. This chain uses TRBV18 with TRBJ2-1; 7 nucleotides match TRBD1. J was trimmed by 0 bases and V by 1 base; bases with no gene match: 3. Germline loops: CDR1 KGHSH, CDR2 LQKENI. The CDR3 totals 16 residues.